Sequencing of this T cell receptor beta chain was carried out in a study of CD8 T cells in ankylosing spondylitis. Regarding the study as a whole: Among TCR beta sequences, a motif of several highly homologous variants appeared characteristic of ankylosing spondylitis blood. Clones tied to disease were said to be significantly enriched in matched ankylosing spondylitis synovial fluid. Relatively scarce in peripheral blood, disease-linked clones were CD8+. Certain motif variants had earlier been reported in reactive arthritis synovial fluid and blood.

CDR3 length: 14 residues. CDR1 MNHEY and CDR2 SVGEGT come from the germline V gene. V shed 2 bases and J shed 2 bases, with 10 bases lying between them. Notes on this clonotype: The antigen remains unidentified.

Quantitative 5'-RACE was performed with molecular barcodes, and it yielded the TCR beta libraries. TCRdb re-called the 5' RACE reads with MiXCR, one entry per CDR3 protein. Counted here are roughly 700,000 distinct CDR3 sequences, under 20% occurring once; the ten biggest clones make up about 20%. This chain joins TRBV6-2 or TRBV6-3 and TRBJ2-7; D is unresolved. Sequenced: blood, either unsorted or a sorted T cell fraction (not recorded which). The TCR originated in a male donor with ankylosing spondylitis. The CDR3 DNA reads TGTGCCAGCAGTTACGCCGTTGGCCCCTACGAGCAGTACTTC. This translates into CASSYAVGPYEQYF.